This T cell receptor beta chain comes out of a study of T cell responses to AZD1222 COVID-19 vaccine (dated by TCRdb to the early 2020s). Concerning the study at large: TCR sequencing was performed for roughly 250 trial participants, of whom about 210 were given two doses of AZD1222 and some 26 were given two doses of MenACWY control vaccine. Trial participants were enrolled by age into subgroups of 18-55, 56-69 and 70-plus years, and about 150, 27 and 61 TCR-sequenced participants, respectively, were included in these subgroups. Broader findings and caveats from the paper: Conclusions about previously exposed vaccinees are limited because only 6 or 7 AZD1222 recipients were SARS-CoV-2 seropositive at baseline. Because no day 14 peak-response samples were available, repertoires were characterized only after the peak T cell response. Most participants were white British and females outnumbered males, and the authors suggested that clonal diversity may have been underestimated. In the small 56-69-year group, the increase in depth fell short of significance, most likely because of low power. After two AZD1222 doses, both the breadth and the depth of spike-specific TCRs were significantly higher than at day 0 and than in MenACWY recipients. CD4 TCRs associated with the vaccine covered the entire spike protein, and the dominant responses were in regions 160-218 and 743-854. Epitopes outside the regions mutated in the B.1.351 and B.1.1.7 variants were reportedly recognized by nearly half of the unique spike-specific TCRs.

The time point label here, explained by the study, means: about 28 days (+/-7) after the second vaccine dose. What this sample's treatment or condition label stands for: meningococcal conjugate vaccine given as trial control. Vaccinee samples came from UK trials COV001 and COV002, including a single-blind randomized controlled phase 2/3 trial of AZD1222 (ChAdOx1 nCoV-19) in healthy adults. For TCRbeta chain sequencing, PBMC samples were collected from trial participants at day 0 and at day 28 after the second dose. As to this clone: This clone's antigen is unknown. No clone much larger than this one lies a single base away; base qualities are absent.

The CDR3 regions of human TCRbeta chains were subjected to immunosequencing. The original methods were these. TCRs in the repertoires were matched against a reference library of SARS-CoV-2-specific TCRs that had been generated with the MIRA antigen-specificity platform. Breadth meant the fraction of unique TCRs that were SARS-CoV-2-associated, whereas depth meant the fraction of total T cells that were SARS-CoV-2-associated. Each spike-specific TCR was assigned to its reactive spike region and to a CD4 or CD8 class using the MIRA data. Log10-transformed breadth and depth values were compared by one-way ANOVA with Sidak's multiple comparisons tests. TCRdb retrieved this table from immuneACCESS and kept in-frame rearrangements only. Not all clones are present; in checked studies, unresolved V genes account for under half, and no reason is known for the remainder. That table is the source of V, J and clone size, and D and trimming were worked out from the DNA. The sample table contains 80,000 or so clones; only one count was recorded for around three quarters of them. The ten largest clones take up 27% of the sample.

The germline V gene sets CDR1 to SGDLS and CDR2 to YYNGEE. Relative to germline, V is 0 bases shorter and J is 5 bases shorter, with 12 bases between their ends. The CDR3 measures 15 amino acids from cysteine to phenylalanine. The kept DNA is CDR3 alone, 45 bases in frame from the first base. This clonotype was sampled from an adult who received the MenACWY meningococcal vaccine as a control. Source: peripheral blood, taken 28 days after the second dose of the MenACWY control vaccine. The rearranged segments are TRBV9 and TRBJ1-5; the D region possibly corresponds to TRBD1 (6 bases align). The sequence in DNA is TGTGCCAGCAGCGTAGAGGGGGAACGGGATCAGCCCCAGCATTTT. Translated, it gives CASSVEGERDQPQHF. The reference TRBV9 and TRBJ1-5 proteins fill in what lies around the CDR3, so the full variable domain reads DSGVTQTPKHLITATGQRVTLRCSPRSGDLSVYWYQQSLDQGLQFLIQYYNGEERAKGNILERFSAQQFPDLHSELNLSSLELGDSALYFCASSVEGERDQPQHFGDGTRLSIL.